This T cell receptor (beta chain) was sequenced during a study of T cells expressing NK-cell markers. For each CDR3 protein, TCRdb gives one entry from its re-call of the 5' RACE reads, without DNA. The sample spans more than 250,000 distinct CDR3 sequences; the ten largest clones claim about 0.4%. CDR1 and CDR2 (germline): MNHEY, SVGAGI. The CDR3 length is 12 residues. The chain recombines TRBV6-5 with TRBJ1-2. The sample taken for sequencing was blood T cells: a sorted CD56 or NKG2C T cell subset, CD4+ or CD8+ T cells, or bulk PBMC T cells (not recorded which). The sequence was collected from a man between 18 and 29 years old in good health. The CDR3: CASSYSGYGYTF.